One sample yielded the 22 T cell receptor beta chains listed below, sequenced in a study of blood T cell repertoires in COVID-19. Assay: immunoSEQ multiplex PCR; the TCRdb copy retains only in-frame clones and omits some. Of around 160,000 clones listed, approximately 86% are singletons. Sequencing was done on a sample of peripheral blood. The receptors were gathered from a middle-aged woman with active or convalescent COVID-19.

The chain combines TRBV13 with TRBJ2-7, with 8 positions matching TRBD2. The junction had 17 bases not matched to a gene; V was cut back by 6 bases and J by 7 bases. This CDR3 has 16 amino acids. The germline V gene encodes CDR1 PRHDT and CDR2 FYEKMQ (reference sequence). Written as DNA, the CDR3 is TGTGCCAGCAGACCGGGAGGCGGGAGGAGGGTTAGGGAGCAGTACTTC. It translates to CASRPGGGRRVREQYF.

The V call is TRBV7-9, the J call TRBJ2-7; D remains ambiguous. V was shortened by 2 bases and J by 7 bases, with 21 bases between the two germline ends. CDR1 and CDR2 (germline): SEHNR, FQNEAQ (reference sequence). This CDR3 spans 16 amino acids. The CDR3 protein is CASSLIGRIQIWEQYF. The CDR3 nucleotides are TGTGCCAGCAGCTTAATAGGCAGGATCCAAATCTGGGAGCAGTACTTC.

This chain joins TRBV6-5 and TRBJ1-2; 10 bases map to TRBD1. Germline V gene lookup returns CDR1 MNHEY and CDR2 SVGAGI. The J segment lost 7 bases and the V segment lost 4 bases, leaving 9 bases of the junction unmatched. This CDR3 has 15 residues. The CDR3 DNA follows: TGTGCCAGCAGTTGGCGACAGGGGGCTTGGGGTGGCTACACCTTC. Amino acid sequence: CASSWRQGAWGGYTF.

This chain uses TRBV19 with TRBJ2-5; 7 bases fit TRBD2. Trimming cost V 3 bases and J 2 bases; bases outside gene matches: 3. The CDR3 spans 14 residues. Germline CDR1 LNHDA, CDR2 SQIVND (reference sequence). The CDR3 loop is CASSILGGQETQYF. The DNA for the CDR3 is TGTGCCAGTAGTATTTTGGGAGGGCAAGAGACCCAGTACTTC.

This clone occurred once. V gene TRBV4-1 combines with J gene TRBJ2-2; the D gene is possibly TRBD1 (7 bases). This CDR3 is built from 17 residues. Germline V lookup: CDR1 MGHRA, CDR2 YSYEKL. With 4 bases removed from V and 8 bases from J, the gap between germline ends came to 23 bases. CDR3 protein: CASSPASLTGRRGELFF. The CDR3, as DNA: TGCGCCAGCAGCCCAGCTTCCTTGACAGGGAGGAGGGGGGAGCTGTTTTTT.

V is TRBV19 and J is TRBJ2-7, with 7 positions matching TRBD1. Germline V gene data show CDR1 as LNHDA and CDR2 as SQIVND (reference sequence). V lost 10 bases and J lost 4; bases outside the gene matches: 7. This CDR3 has 12 residues. Here the CDR3 reads CATSRDSYEQYF. CDR3 DNA: TGTGCCACGTCCCGGGACAGTTACGAGCAGTACTTC.

The genes are TRBV30 and TRBJ1-4; perhaps TRBD1 as D (6 bases). Trimming removed 0 bases from V and 7 bases from J, with 12 bases in between. Germline lookup yields CDR1 GTSNPN and CDR2 SVGIG (reference sequence). This CDR3 has 14 residues. This chain's CDR3 is CAWSVSDRIEKLFF. CDR3 coding DNA: TGTGCCTGGAGTGTATCCGACAGGATTGAAAAACTGTTTTTT.

The chain joins TRBV20-1 to TRBJ2-3, with a tentative D call TRBD2 (5 bases). Germline CDR1 reads DFQATT; CDR2 reads SNEGSKA (reference sequence). The V gene lost 3 bases and the J gene lost 5 bases, with 12 bases spanning the gap. The CDR3 spans 13 residues. The CDR3 DNA follows: TGCAGTGCTAGTGGGCCCGGAGGAGATACGCAGTATTTT. Translating gives CSASGPGGDTQYF.

The V call is TRBV28, the J call TRBJ2-2, with 9 nucleotides matching TRBD1. Germline CDR1 and CDR2: MDHEN and SYDVKM. V shed 6 bases and J 5 bases; nucleotides not matched to a gene: 13. CDR3 length: 17 residues. CDR3 residues: CASSTTTDRGETGELFF. In nucleotides, the CDR3 is TGTGCCAGCAGCACCACCACGGACAGGGGAGAAACCGGGGAGCTGTTTTTT.

The V and J genes are TRBV7-2 and TRBJ1-2; TRBD1 matches 8 bases. The CDR3 totals 14 residues. The V and J ends lost 6 bases and 4 bases, in that order; junction bases with no gene match: 7. In germline, CDR1 is SGHTA, CDR2 FQGNSA. CDR3 residues: CASSLTGASYGYTF. The CDR3 DNA is TGTGCCAGCAGTTTGACAGGGGCCTCCTATGGCTACACCTTC.

V is TRBV28 and J is TRBJ1-6; 7 bases are shared with TRBD1. CDR3 length equals 16 residues. Germline trimming cut 7 bases from V and 7 bases from J; bases unmatched to any gene: 13. The germline CDR1 and CDR2 sequences are MDHEN and SYDVKM. CDR3 loop: CASNPSRDRPNSPLHF. The CDR3 region has the DNA TGTGCCAGCAACCCCTCGAGGGACAGACCAAATTCACCCCTCCACTTT.

This rearrangement joins TRBV27 to TRBJ1-1; D remains ambiguous. With 6 bases removed from V and 1 base from J, the gap between germline ends came to 9 bases. Germline V gene lookup returns CDR1 MNHEY and CDR2 SMNVEV (reference sequence). This CDR3 comprises 13 residues. CDR3 region: CASRRHPNTEAFF. The CDR3 DNA reads TGTGCCAGCAGGAGACACCCGAACACTGAAGCTTTCTTT.

This clone is a singleton in its sample. V and J are TRBV28 and TRBJ1-1, with TRBD1 identical over 9 bases. Per germline, CDR1 MDHEN and CDR2 SYDVKM. The CDR3 has 15 residues. After removal of 5 bases from V and 11 bases from J, the junction contained 15 bases not matched to a gene. The CDR3 protein is CASSPSGTGSREAFF. The CDR3 DNA follows: TGTGCCAGCAGTCCCTCCGGGACAGGGTCCCGGGAGGCTTTCTTT.

The J gene is TRBJ2-1, the V gene TRBV5-8, with D perhaps TRBD2 (5 bases). V lost 2 bases and J lost 6, with 15 bases in between. The CDR3 runs 15 residues. Germline CDR1 SGHTS, CDR2 YDEGEE. CDR3 sequence reads: CASSFRGVIGNEQFF. As DNA, the CDR3 is TGTGCCAGCAGCTTCCGGGGAGTGATAGGCAATGAGCAGTTCTTC.

The V and J genes are TRBV7-2 and TRBJ1-2, with 7 bases that match TRBD1. The germline V gene encodes CDR1 SGHTA and CDR2 FQGNSA. This CDR3 is 15 amino acids long. The J segment lost 7 bases and the V segment lost 2 bases, leaving 10 bases of the junction unmatched. CDR3 sequence: CASSLQRRGPIGYTF. The CDR3 nucleotides are TGTGCCAGCAGCTTACAAAGGAGGGGGCCCATTGGCTACACCTTC. Full variable domain (outside the CDR3, taken from reference TRBV7-2 and TRBJ1-2): GAGVSQSPSNKVTEKGKDVELRCDPISGHTALYWYRQSLGQGLEFLIYFQGNSAPDKSGLPSDRFSAERTGGSVSTLTIQRTQQEDSAVYLCASSLQRRGPIGYTFGSGTRLTVV.

The rearrangement links TRBV11-2 to TRBJ1-1; a weak D match, TRBD1 (6 bases). CDR1 is SGHAT, CDR2 FQNNGV, per germline. CDR3 length: 15 amino acids. Trimming took off 1 base at V and 6 bases at J, with 15 bases between the two ends. CDR3: CASSLVRGLLAEAFF. The CDR3 coding sequence is TGTGCCAGCAGCTTAGTGCGGGGGCTGCTCGCTGAAGCTTTCTTT.

The V and J genes are TRBV27 and TRBJ2-7; 14 positions agree with TRBD2. Germline-derived CDR1 and CDR2 are MNHEY and SMNVEV (reference sequence). The V segment lost 2 bases and the J segment 7 bases; nucleotides outside the gene matches: 7. This CDR3 has 16 amino acids. The CDR3 is CASSLNAGLAGEEQYF. CDR3 DNA sequence: TGTGCCAGCAGTTTAAACGCGGGACTAGCGGGAGAAGAGCAGTACTTC.

This clone has just one count. V and J are TRBV3-1 (or the pseudogene TRBV3-2) and TRBJ2-1; 8 bases agree with TRBD2. The CDR3 has 14 amino acids. V trimming: 0 bases; J trimming: 15 bases; junction bases outside the gene matches: 10. Germline V gives CDR1 LGHDT, CDR2 YNNKEL (reference sequence). CDR3 coding DNA: TGTGCCAGCAGCCAAGACGGGGGGGCCGCGGATCTGTTCTTC. As protein: CASSQDGGAADLFF.

The gene calls are TRBV20-1 and TRBJ1-5; D uncertain. The V gene's germline CDR1 is DFQATT and CDR2 SNEGSKA (reference sequence). With 4 bases removed from V and 16 bases from J, the gap between germline ends came to 8 bases. CDR3 length equals 8 residues. The CDR3 protein is CSAIEGHF. The CDR3 DNA sequence: TGCAGTGCTATCGAGGGACATTTT.

V gene TRBV7-2 combines with J gene TRBJ1-2, with D tentatively TRBD1 (5 bases). CDR1 SGHTA and CDR2 FQGNSA come from the germline V gene. Between the trimmed V and J ends, which lost 1 base and 2 bases, there was a span of 17 bases. The CDR3 loop spans 17 amino acids. The CDR3 bases are TGTGCCAGCAGCTTAGGACCGGACATCCCGTTGAACTATGGCTACACCTTC. Translated, it gives CASSLGPDIPLNYGYTF.

This chain joins TRBV19 and TRBJ1-2; TRBD1 agrees at 7 bases. Germline-derived CDR1 and CDR2 are LNHDA and SQIVND (reference sequence). The ends lost 4 bases at V and 4 bases at J; junction bases unmatched: 9. The CDR3 extends over 15 amino acids. The CDR3 here is CASSTRQGGAYGYTF. The CDR3 DNA is TGTGCCAGTAGTACCCGACAGGGAGGTGCCTATGGCTACACCTTC.

The J gene is TRBJ1-1, the V gene TRBV7-2; 11 bases fit TRBD1. The CDR3 extends over 16 amino acids. V lost 5 bases and J lost 4; bases outside the gene matches: 9. Germline loops: CDR1 SGHTA, CDR2 FQGNSA. For the CDR3, the DNA is TGTGCCAGCAGCCCAGGGACAGGGGGAAGTGGCACTGAAGCTTTCTTT. It yields the protein CASSPGTGGSGTEAFF.